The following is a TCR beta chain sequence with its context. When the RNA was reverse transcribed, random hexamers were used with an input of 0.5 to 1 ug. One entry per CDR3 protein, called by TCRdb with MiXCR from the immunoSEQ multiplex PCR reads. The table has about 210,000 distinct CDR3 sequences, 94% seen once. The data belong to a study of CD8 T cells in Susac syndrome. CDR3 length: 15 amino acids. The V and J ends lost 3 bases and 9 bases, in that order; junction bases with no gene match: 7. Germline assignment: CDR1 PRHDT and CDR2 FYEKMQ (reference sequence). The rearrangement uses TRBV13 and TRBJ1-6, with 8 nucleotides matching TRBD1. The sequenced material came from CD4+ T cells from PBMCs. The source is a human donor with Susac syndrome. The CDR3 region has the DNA TGTGCCAGCAGCTTTAGACAGGGGAGGAGTTCACCCCTCCACTTT. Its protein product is CASSFRQGRSSPLHF.